Presented here are 23 T cell receptor beta chains from one specimen sequenced in a study of blood T cell repertoires in COVID-19. This table comes from immunoSEQ multiplex PCR, and its TCRdb copy is limited to in-frame clones, with some not included. The sample lists tens of thousands of clones, approximately 84% occurring once. The sequencing sample was made of peripheral blood. The receptors stem from a woman aged 80 or over with acute or convalescent COVID-19.

V usage is TRBV4-1 and J usage is TRBJ1-2, with D possibly being TRBD1 (5 bases). The germline gives CDR1 MGHRA, CDR2 YSYEKL. Trimming took 3 bases from V and 2 from J, leaving 10 bases between them. This CDR3 is built from 14 residues. CDR3 nucleotides: TGCGCCAGCAGCCAGGTCGGGGGGAACTATGGCTACACCTTC. Translation gives CASSQVGGNYGYTF.

This clone was counted once. The J gene is TRBJ1-6, the V gene TRBV5-8, with 7 bases aligning to TRBD1. The CDR3 totals 15 residues. V lost 4 bases and J lost 10; bases outside the gene matches: 11. CDR1 is SGHTS and CDR2 is YDEGEE in the germline V gene. This CDR3 is CASSRQGAGSSPLHF. The CDR3 nucleotides are TGTGCCAGCAGCCGACAGGGCGCAGGATCCTCACCCCTCCACTTT.

This rearrangement joins TRBV19 to TRBJ2-1; TRBD2 matches 10 bases. The V gene end was trimmed by 4 bases and the J gene end by 8 bases; junction bases not matched to a gene: 8. The CDR3 has 15 amino acids. Germline V gene data show CDR1 as LNHDA and CDR2 as SQIVND (reference sequence). The CDR3 loop is CASSKAGGGADEQFF. For the CDR3, the DNA is TGTGCCAGTAGTAAAGCGGGAGGGGGGGCCGATGAGCAGTTCTTC. The full variable domain, in which reference TRBV19 and TRBJ2-1 provide the parts outside the CDR3, is DGGITQSPKYLFRKEGQNVTLSCEQNLNHDAMYWYRQDPGQGLRLIYYSQIVNDFQKGDIAEGYSVSREKKESFPLTVTSAQKNPTAFYLCASSKAGGGADEQFFGPGTRLTVL.

This clone showed up just a few times. The V and J genes are TRBV5-4 and TRBJ1-2; 8 bases align to TRBD1. From germline, CDR1 is SGHNT and CDR2 YYREEE (reference sequence). V was clipped by 2 bases and J by 4 bases; unmatched bases: 4. The CDR3 sequence is 14 residues long. CDR3 in DNA: TGTGCCAGCAGCTTCAGGGGGCGAGGCTATGGCTACACCTTC. This encodes CASSFRGRGYGYTF.

CDR3 sequence (DNA): TGTGCCAGCAGTGACTCGAGCGGGTCCTACAATGAGCAGTTCTTC. This sequence encodes CASSDSSGSYNEQFF. V gene TRBV6-4 combines with J gene TRBJ2-1, with a possible D match to TRBD2 (6 bases). From germline, CDR1 is MRHNA and CDR2 SNTAGT. V gave up 0 bases and J gave up 1 base, with 7 bases separating them. There are 15 residues in the CDR3.

The chain links TRBV20-1 to TRBJ1-5; D not resolved. With 3 bases removed from V and 3 bases from J, the gap between germline ends came to 9 bases. Germline values: CDR1 DFQATT, CDR2 SNEGSKA (reference sequence). The CDR3 sequence is 13 residues long. CDR3 bases: TGCAGTGCTAGTGGTCAATCCAATCAGCCCCAGCATTTT. It translates to CSASGQSNQPQHF.

The rearrangement joins TRBV7-8 to TRBJ1-5; weak D call: TRBD1 (6 bases). CDR3 length: 19 amino acids. The germline gives CDR1 SGHVS, CDR2 FQNEAQ. V shed 1 base and J shed 0 bases, with 19 bases lying between them. The CDR3 DNA reads as TGTGCCAGCAGCTTAGGGTCTATTGGGGGGGCCCGTAGCAATCAGCCCCAGCATTTT. Protein: CASSLGSIGGARSNQPQHF.

This clone appeared once. The gene calls are TRBV7-2 and TRBJ2-7, with a weak D call TRBD1 (5 bases). The V gene's germline CDR1 is SGHTA and CDR2 FQGNSA. There are 13 residues in the CDR3. V lost 3 bases and J lost 4, with 10 bases in between. The DNA for the CDR3 is TGTGCCAGCAGCTTCCCCGACAGATACGAGCAGTACTTC. This translates into CASSFPDRYEQYF. The full variable domain, in which reference TRBV7-2 and TRBJ2-7 provide the parts outside the CDR3, is GAGVSQSPSNKVTEKGKDVELRCDPISGHTALYWYRQSLGQGLEFLIYFQGNSAPDKSGLPSDRFSAERTGGSVSTLTIQRTQQEDSAVYLCASSFPDRYEQYFGPGTRLTVT.

This chain uses TRBV14 with TRBJ1-4, with 8 bases lining up with TRBD1. Germline V gives CDR1 SGHDN, CDR2 FVKESK. V trimming: 5 bases; J trimming: 8 bases; junction bases outside the gene matches: 10. The CDR3 covers 15 residues. The CDR3: CASSSRTGTGEKLFF. CDR3 DNA sequence: TGTGCCAGCAGCTCCCGGACAGGGACGGGGGAAAAACTGTTTTTT.

The rearrangement uses TRBV6-2 or TRBV6-3 and TRBJ2-7; 8 nucleotides agree with TRBD2. The trim removed 2 bases at V and 0 bases at J, leaving 12 bases unmatched. The CDR3 runs to 18 residues. Germline V gene data show CDR1 as MNHEY and CDR2 as SVGEGT. The CDR3 region has the DNA TGTGCCAGCAGTTACGATCCAGCGGGAGCCACCAGCTCCTACGAGCAGTACTTC. It translates to CASSYDPAGATSSYEQYF.

In this sample, this clone is medium-sized. J is TRBJ2-3 and V is TRBV4-1; 8 positions agree with TRBD2. Losses at the gene ends were 0 bases for V and 0 bases for J; bases not matched to a gene: 11. The CDR3 covers 19 residues. CDR1 MGHRA and CDR2 YSYEKL come from the germline V gene. CDR3 loop: CASSQDPPAGARSTDTQYF. DNA of the CDR3: TGCGCCAGCAGCCAAGACCCCCCAGCGGGGGCCCGAAGCACAGATACGCAGTATTTT.

The chain employs TRBV6-5 and TRBJ1-6; 8 bases are a match to TRBD1. The germline gives CDR1 MNHEY, CDR2 SVGAGI. V shed 4 bases and J 3 bases; nucleotides not matched to a gene: 5. The CDR3 covers 16 residues. The CDR3 here is CASSSGDRRYNSPLHF. Written as DNA, the CDR3 is TGTGCCAGCAGTTCCGGGGACAGGCGCTATAATTCACCCCTCCACTTT.

This chain connects TRBV11-2 to TRBJ2-2, with 8 bases lining up with TRBD1. Looked up from germline, CDR1 is SGHAT and CDR2 is FQNNGV. V lost 4 bases and J lost 7; bases outside the gene matches: 5. CDR3 length: 14 amino acids. The DNA for the CDR3 is TGTGCCAGCAGCTCGACAGGGGACGACGGGGAGCTGTTTTTT. It codes for CASSSTGDDGELFF.

The V gene is TRBV18, the J gene TRBJ1-3, with D possibly TRBD1 on 6 matching bases. The germline V gene has CDR1 KGHSH and CDR2 LQKENI. This CDR3 contains 17 residues. Trimming left V 4 bases short and J 0 bases short, with 16 bases between. The CDR3 region is CASSRAGGESSGNTIYF. The CDR3 region has the DNA TGTGCCAGCTCACGAGCTGGGGGCGAGAGCTCTGGAAACACCATATATTTT.

In this sample, this clone turned up once. CDR3 nucleotides: TGTGCCAGCCTTCGGACAGGGGGCGCTGGCCCTGAAGCTTTCTTT. Protein: CASLRTGGAGPEAFF. The chain employs TRBV3-1 (or the pseudogene TRBV3-2) and TRBJ1-1; TRBD1 matches at 11 bases. Trimming at V came to 8 bases and at J to 6 bases, leaving 11 bases not matched to a gene. The CDR3 runs 15 residues. Germline CDR1 and CDR2: LGHDT and YNNKEL (reference sequence).

J is TRBJ2-5 and V is TRBV30; 9 positions agree with TRBD2. The CDR3 has 16 amino acids. V lost 4 bases, J lost 3 bases, and 12 bases stayed unmatched. Germline CDR1 is GTSNPN and CDR2 is SVGIG (reference sequence). The CDR3: CAWTQWERGEEETQYF. CDR3 sequence (DNA): TGTGCCTGGACCCAGTGGGAGCGGGGGGAAGAAGAGACCCAGTACTTC. Filled out from reference TRBV30 and TRBJ2-5, the complete variable domain reads SQTIHQWPATLVQPVGSPLSLECTVEGTSNPNLYWYRQAAGRGLQLLFYSVGIGQISSEVPQNLSASRPQDRQFILSSKKLLLSDSGFYLCAWTQWERGEEETQYFGPGTRLLVL.

In this sample, this clone turned up once. The chain employs TRBV5-1 and TRBJ1-1, with a weak D call TRBD1 (6 bases). Trimming shortened V by 0 bases and J by 1 base, and 10 bases separated the two germline ends. Germline V gives CDR1 SGHRS, CDR2 YFSETQ. The CDR3 has 15 residues. CDR3 in DNA: TGCGCCAGCAGCTTGGAAGGGGGACGGAACACTGAAGCTTTCTTT. Its protein product is CASSLEGGRNTEAFF. The whole variable domain, remainder taken from reference TRBV5-1 and TRBJ1-1, is KAGVTQTPRYLIKTRGQQVTLSCSPISGHRSVSWYQQTPGQGLQFLFEYFSETQRNKGNFPGRFSGRQFSNSRSEMNVSTLELGDSALYLCASSLEGGRNTEAFFGQGTRLTVV.

The CDR3 nucleotides are TGTGCCAGCAGTTCCGGACAGGCCTTCCAAGAGACCCAGTACTTC. Translating it yields CASSSGQAFQETQYF. The rearrangement uses TRBV27 and TRBJ2-5, with 7 bases lining up with TRBD1. CDR1 and CDR2 (germline): MNHEY, SMNVEV (reference sequence). The V segment lost 4 bases and the J segment 1 base; nucleotides outside the gene matches: 6. The CDR3 totals 15 residues.

This sequence joins TRBV2 and TRBJ2-7, with 10 bases fitting TRBD2. V shed 6 bases and J 2 bases; nucleotides not matched to a gene: 7. The germline V gene has CDR1 SNHLY and CDR2 FYNNEI. The CDR3 consists of 15 residues. DNA of the CDR3: TGTGCCAGCAGGCTGGGGCTAGCGGGGGCCTACGAGCAGTACTTC. This encodes CASRLGLAGAYEQYF.

The chain recombines TRBV6-2 or TRBV6-3 with TRBJ2-1; 7 positions match TRBD2. CDR1 is MNHEY, CDR2 SVGEGT, per germline. The CDR3 has 17 amino acids. J lost 5 bases, V lost 0 bases, and 10 bases had no gene match. The CDR3 DNA is TGTGCCAGCAGTTACTCACCAGTAGCGGGCCTGCACAATGAGCAGTTCTTC. Translated: CASSYSPVAGLHNEQFF.

This clone was counted a single time. Here the CDR3 DNA reads TGTGCCAGCAGTCCCAACCCGACTAGCGGTAACACCGGGGAGCTGTTTTTT. Amino acid sequence: CASSPNPTSGNTGELFF. J is TRBJ2-2 and V is TRBV27, with TRBD2 matching over 9 bases. Germline V CDR1 and CDR2: MNHEY, SMNVEV (reference sequence). This CDR3 contains 17 residues. V shed 5 bases, J shed 2 bases, and the junction held 9 bases outside the gene matches.

The chain combines TRBV6-5 with TRBJ2-2, with 10 bases that match TRBD2. The V gene end was trimmed by 1 base and the J gene end by 8 bases; junction bases not matched to a gene: 7. This CDR3 comprises 16 residues. CDR1 MNHEY and CDR2 SVGAGI come from the germline V gene. The DNA for the CDR3 is TGTGCCAGCAGTTACTTTAGAGCGGGGGGGCTTGGGGAGCTGTTTTTT. Amino acids: CASSYFRAGGLGELFF.

The chain has TRBV5-1 and TRBJ2-1; 8 bases fit TRBD2. CDR1 SGHRS and CDR2 YFSETQ come from the germline V gene. The CDR3 is made up of 16 amino acids. V gave up 2 bases and J gave up 7 bases; unmatched junction bases: 11. In DNA form, the CDR3 reads TGCGCCAGCAGCTTCCTCCCGGGGGGGCCGGGGAATGAGCAGTTCTTC. Translating it yields CASSFLPGGPGNEQFF.